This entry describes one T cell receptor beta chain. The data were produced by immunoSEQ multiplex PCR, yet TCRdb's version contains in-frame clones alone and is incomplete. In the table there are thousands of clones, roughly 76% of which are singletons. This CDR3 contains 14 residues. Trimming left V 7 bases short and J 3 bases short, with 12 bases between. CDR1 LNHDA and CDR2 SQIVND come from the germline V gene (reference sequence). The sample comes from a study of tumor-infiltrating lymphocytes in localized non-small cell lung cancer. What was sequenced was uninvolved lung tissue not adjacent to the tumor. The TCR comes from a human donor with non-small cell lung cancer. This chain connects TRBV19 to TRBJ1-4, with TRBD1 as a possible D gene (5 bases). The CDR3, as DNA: TGTGCCAGTACCCTGGCGGGACCTAATGAAAAACTGTTTTTT. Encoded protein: CASTLAGPNEKLFF.